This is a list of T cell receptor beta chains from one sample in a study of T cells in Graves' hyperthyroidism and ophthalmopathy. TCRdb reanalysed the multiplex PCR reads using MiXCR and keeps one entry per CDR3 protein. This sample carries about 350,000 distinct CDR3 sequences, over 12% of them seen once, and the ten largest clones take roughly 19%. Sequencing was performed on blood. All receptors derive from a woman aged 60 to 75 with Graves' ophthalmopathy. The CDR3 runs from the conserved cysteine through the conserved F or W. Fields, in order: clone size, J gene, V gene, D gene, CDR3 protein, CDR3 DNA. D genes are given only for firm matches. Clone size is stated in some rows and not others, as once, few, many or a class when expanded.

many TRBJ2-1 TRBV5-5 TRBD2 CASSFLASGTPKNEQFF TGTGCCAGCAGCTTTTTGGCTAGCGGTACCCCTAAGAATGAGCAGTTCTTC
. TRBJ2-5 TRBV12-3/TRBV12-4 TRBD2 CASSGGSSGETQNF TGTGCCAGCAGCGGCGGGAGCTCTGGGGAGACCCAGAACTTC
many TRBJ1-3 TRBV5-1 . CASTARGAGNTIYF TGCGCCAGCACCGCTCGGGGGGCTGGAAACACCATATATTTT
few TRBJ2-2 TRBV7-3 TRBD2 CASSWGLAVNTGELFF TGTGCCAGCAGCTGGGGACTAGCGGTAAACACCGGGGAGCTGTTTTTT
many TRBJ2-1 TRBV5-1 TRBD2 CASSPISSSGVYNEQFF TGCGCCAGCAGCCCGATCAGTTCTAGCGGGGTCTACAATGAGCAGTTCTTC
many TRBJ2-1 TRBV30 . CAWRSSTNSNEQFF TGTGCCTGGAGGTCTAGCACAAATTCCAATGAGCAGTTCTTC
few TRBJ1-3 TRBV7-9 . CASSLEGMEGNTIYF TGTGCCAGCAGCTTAGAAGGGATGGAAGGAAACACCATATATTTT
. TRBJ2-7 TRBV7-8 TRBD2 CASSSRTSGSFPYEQYF TGTGCCAGCAGCTCAAGGACTAGCGGGTCGTTCCCCTACGAGCAGTACTTC
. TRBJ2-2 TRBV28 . CASSPGHPRNTGELFF TGTGCCAGCAGTCCAGGACATCCCAGGAACACCGGGGAGCTGTTTTTT
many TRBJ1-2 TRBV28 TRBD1 CASSDRDGYTF TGTGCCAGCAGTGACAGGGATGGCTACACCTTC
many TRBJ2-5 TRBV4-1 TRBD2 CASSPEPGLAEETQYF TGCGCCAGCAGCCCGGAGCCGGGACTAGCGGAAGAGACCCAGTACTTC
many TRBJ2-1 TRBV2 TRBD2 CASSGTSGSYNEQFF TGTGCCAGCAGTGGGACTAGCGGGTCCTACAATGAGCAGTTCTTC
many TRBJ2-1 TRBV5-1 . CASSFPRTDEQFF TGCGCCAGCAGCTTCCCCAGGACGGATGAGCAGTTCTTC
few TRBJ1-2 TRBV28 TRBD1 CASTSRDRLSNYGYTF TGTGCCAGCACCAGCCGGGACAGATTATCTAACTATGGCTACACCTTC
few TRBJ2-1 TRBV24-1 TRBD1 CATSDPGQANGNEQFF TGTGCCACCAGTGACCCCGGACAGGCAAACGGGAATGAGCAGTTCTTC
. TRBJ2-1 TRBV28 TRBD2 CASISGTSGGEQFF TGTGCCAGCATTTCCGGGACTAGCGGCGGTGAGCAGTTCTTC
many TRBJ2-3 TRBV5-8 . CASSLEGQRSTDTQYF TGTGCCAGCAGCTTGGAAGGACAGAGAAGCACAGATACGCAGTATTTT
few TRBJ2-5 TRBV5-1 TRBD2 CASSQGLAGETQYF TGCGCCAGCAGCCAGGGACTAGCGGGAGAGACCCAGTACTTC
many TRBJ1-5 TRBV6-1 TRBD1 CASRSSGGASNQPQHF TGTGCCAGCAGGAGCTCAGGGGGCGCGAGCAATCAGCCCCAGCATTTT
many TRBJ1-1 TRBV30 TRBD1 CAWSAGTGVTEAFF TGTGCCTGGAGTGCCGGGACAGGGGTAACTGAAGCTTTCTTT
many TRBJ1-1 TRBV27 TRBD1 CASSLWTGRTEAFF TGTGCCAGCAGTTTATGGACAGGGAGAACTGAAGCTTTCTTT
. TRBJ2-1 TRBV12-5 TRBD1 CASGRTGYNEQFF TGTGCTAGTGGAAGGACAGGGTACAATGAGCAGTTCTTC
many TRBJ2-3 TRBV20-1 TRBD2 CSAPGLAGMDTQYF TGCAGTGCCCCCGGACTAGCGGGAATGGATACGCAGTATTTT
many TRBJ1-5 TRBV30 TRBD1 CAWSVRDRSYQPQHF TGTGCCTGGAGTGTACGGGACAGGTCCTATCAGCCCCAGCATTTT
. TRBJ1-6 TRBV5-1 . CASSLVGGSPLHF TGCGCCAGCAGCTTGGTTGGTGGATCACCCCTCCACTTT
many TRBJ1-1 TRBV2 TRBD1 CASRNPGQANTEAFF TGTGCCAGCAGGAATCCGGGACAGGCGAACACTGAAGCTTTCTTT
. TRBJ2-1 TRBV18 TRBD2 CASSLYRTSGPTEQFF TGTGCCAGCTCACTCTACAGGACTAGCGGACCCACCGAGCAGTTCTTC
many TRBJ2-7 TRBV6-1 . CACTVRDTGTGEQYF TGTGCCTGCACTGTTAGGGACACGGGGACGGGAGAGCAGTACTTC